By sample share, the clone carrying this TCR beta chain is medium-sized. Its antigen is currently unknown. This record belongs to a study of spatial heterogeneity in lung cancer. Looking at the study overall: In raw reads, more than 8.5 appearances on average were recorded for each unique TCR and UMI combination. Study-wide results and caveats: In tumors, expanded intratumoral alpha and beta TCR counts tracked mutation counts.

TCRdb reanalysed the 5' RACE reads using MiXCR and keeps one entry per CDR3 protein. The table shows about 3,000 distinct CDR3 sequences, with just under 6.5% occurring only once. As to time point: sample taken at primary tumor resection. CDR3 length: 14 residues. The V gene's germline CDR1 is LNHDA and CDR2 SQIVND (reference sequence). V shed 5 bases and J shed 6 bases, with 13 bases lying between them. Sequencing was performed on lung tumor tissue, taken at surgery. V usage is TRBV19 and J usage is TRBJ2-2; TRBD2 might be the D (5 bases). The TCR originated in a male donor with early-stage non-small cell lung cancer. The chain's CDR3 is CASSPVLEAGELFF. In DNA form, the CDR3 reads TGTGCCAGTAGTCCCGTTTTGGAGGCCGGGGAGCTGTTTTTT.